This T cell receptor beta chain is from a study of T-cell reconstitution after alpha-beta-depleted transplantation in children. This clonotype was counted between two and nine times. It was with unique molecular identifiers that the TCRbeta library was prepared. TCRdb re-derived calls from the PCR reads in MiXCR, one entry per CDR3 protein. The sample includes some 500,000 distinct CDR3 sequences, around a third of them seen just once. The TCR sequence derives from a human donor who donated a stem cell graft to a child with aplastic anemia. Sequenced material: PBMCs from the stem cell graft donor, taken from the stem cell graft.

As DNA, the CDR3 is TGCGCCAGCAGTGATAGATTGCACACAGATACGCAGTATTTT. It specifies CASSDRLHTDTQYF. The chain employs TRBV10-2 and TRBJ2-3, with D uncertain. Trimming took 3 bases from V and 2 from J, leaving 9 bases between them. This CDR3 is built from 14 residues. Per germline, CDR1 WSHSY and CDR2 SAAADI.